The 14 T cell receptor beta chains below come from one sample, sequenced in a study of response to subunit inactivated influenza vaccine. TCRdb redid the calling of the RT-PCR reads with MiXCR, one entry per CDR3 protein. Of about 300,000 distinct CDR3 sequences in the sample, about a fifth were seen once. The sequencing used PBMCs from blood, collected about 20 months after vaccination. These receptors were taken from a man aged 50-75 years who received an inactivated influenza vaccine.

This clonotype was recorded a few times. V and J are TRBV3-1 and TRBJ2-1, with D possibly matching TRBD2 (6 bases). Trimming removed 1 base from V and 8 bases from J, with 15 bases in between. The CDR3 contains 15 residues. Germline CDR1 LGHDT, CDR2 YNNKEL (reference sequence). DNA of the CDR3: TGTGCCAGCAGCCAAGCATGGCGGGAATACGATGAGCAGTTCTTC. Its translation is CASSQAWREYDEQFF.

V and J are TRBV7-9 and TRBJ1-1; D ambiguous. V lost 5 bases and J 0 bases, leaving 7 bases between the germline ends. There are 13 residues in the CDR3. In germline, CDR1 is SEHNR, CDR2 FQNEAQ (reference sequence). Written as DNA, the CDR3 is TGTGCCAGCAGCATAACTGTGAACACTGAAGCTTTCTTT. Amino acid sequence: CASSITVNTEAFF.

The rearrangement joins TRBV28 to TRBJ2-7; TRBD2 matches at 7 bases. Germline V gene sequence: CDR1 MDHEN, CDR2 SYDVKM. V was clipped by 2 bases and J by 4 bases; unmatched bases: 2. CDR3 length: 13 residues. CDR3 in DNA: TGTGCCAGCAGTTTACTGCGGGAGTACGAGCAGTACTTC. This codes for CASSLLREYEQYF.

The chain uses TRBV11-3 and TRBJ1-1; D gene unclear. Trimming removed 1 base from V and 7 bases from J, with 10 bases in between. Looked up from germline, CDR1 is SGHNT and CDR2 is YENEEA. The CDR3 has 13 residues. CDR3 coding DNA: TGTGCCAGCAGCTTAGGCTCGGAATATGAAGCTTTCTTT. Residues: CASSLGSEYEAFF.

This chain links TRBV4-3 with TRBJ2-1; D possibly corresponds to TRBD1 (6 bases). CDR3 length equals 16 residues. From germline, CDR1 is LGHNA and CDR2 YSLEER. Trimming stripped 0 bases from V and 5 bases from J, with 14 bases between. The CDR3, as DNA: TGCGCCAGCAGCCAAGATGACAGGAATGCCCACAATGAGCAGTTCTTC. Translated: CASSQDDRNAHNEQFF.

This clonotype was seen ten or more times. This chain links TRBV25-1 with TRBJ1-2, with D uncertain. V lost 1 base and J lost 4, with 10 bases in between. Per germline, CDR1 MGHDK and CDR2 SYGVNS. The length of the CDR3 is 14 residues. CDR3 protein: CASSELGGTYGYTF. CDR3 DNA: TGTGCCAGCAGTGAATTGGGCGGAACCTATGGCTACACCTTC.

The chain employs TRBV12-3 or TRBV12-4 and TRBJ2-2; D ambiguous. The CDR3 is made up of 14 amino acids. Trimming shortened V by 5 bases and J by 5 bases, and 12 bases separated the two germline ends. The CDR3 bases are TGTGCCAGCAGTCCCCGGAGAGCTACCGGGGAGCTGTTTTTT. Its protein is CASSPRRATGELFF.

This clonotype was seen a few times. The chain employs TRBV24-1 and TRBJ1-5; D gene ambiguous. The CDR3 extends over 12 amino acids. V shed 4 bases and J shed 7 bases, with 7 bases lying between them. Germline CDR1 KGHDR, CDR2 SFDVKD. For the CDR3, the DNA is TGTGCCACCAGTGACCCGGGACAGCCCCAGCATTTT. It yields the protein CATSDPGQPQHF.

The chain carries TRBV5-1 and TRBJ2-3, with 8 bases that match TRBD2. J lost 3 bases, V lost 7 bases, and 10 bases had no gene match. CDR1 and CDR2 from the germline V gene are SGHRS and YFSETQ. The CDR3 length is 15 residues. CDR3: CASGLGLAATDTQYF. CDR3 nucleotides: TGCGCCAGCGGACTAGGACTAGCTGCAACAGATACGCAGTATTTT.

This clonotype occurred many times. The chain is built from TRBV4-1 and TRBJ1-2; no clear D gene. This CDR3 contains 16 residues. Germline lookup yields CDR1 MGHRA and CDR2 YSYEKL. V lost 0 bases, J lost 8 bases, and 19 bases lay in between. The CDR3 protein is CASSQEGFRIHTGYTF. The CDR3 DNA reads TGCGCCAGCAGCCAAGAGGGGTTTCGCATCCATACGGGCTACACCTTC.

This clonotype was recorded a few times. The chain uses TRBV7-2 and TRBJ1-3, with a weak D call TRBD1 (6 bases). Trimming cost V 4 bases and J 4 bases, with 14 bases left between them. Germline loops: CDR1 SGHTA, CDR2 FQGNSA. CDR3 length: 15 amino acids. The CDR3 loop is CASSSTRGYGNTIYF. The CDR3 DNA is TGTGCCAGCAGCTCGACCAGGGGTTACGGAAACACCATATATTTT.

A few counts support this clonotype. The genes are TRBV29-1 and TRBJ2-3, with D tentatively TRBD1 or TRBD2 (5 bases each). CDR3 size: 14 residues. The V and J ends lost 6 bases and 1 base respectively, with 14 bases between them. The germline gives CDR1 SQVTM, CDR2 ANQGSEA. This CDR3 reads CSVGTDRGTDTQYF. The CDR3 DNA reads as TGCAGCGTCGGGACCGACCGGGGCACAGATACGCAGTATTTT.

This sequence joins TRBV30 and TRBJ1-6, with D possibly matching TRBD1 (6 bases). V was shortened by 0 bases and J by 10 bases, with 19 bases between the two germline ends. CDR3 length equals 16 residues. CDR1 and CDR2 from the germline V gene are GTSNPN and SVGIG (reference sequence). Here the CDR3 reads CAWSVWGHRLESPLHF. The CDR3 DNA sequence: TGTGCCTGGAGTGTATGGGGGCACCGCTTAGAGTCACCCCTCCACTTT.

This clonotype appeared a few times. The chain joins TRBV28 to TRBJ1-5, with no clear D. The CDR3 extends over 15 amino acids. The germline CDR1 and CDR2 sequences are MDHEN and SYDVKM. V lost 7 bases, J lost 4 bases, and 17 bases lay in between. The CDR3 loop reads CASTRGGISNQPQHF. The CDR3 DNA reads TGTGCCAGCACCCGCGGTGGAATATCAAATCAGCCCCAGCATTTT.